A single sample is the source of the 27 T cell receptor beta chains below, sequenced in a study of blood T cell repertoires in COVID-19. The assay was immunoSEQ multiplex PCR, and TCRdb's table has in-frame clones only and misses some. The sample has 100,000 to 150,000 clones, roughly four fifths seen once. What was sequenced was peripheral blood. Source of these receptors: a woman aged 70-85 years with acute or convalescent COVID-19.

The chain couples TRBV2 to TRBJ1-4; a weak D match, TRBD1 (5 bases). Germline CDR1 reads SNHLY; CDR2 reads FYNNEI. CDR3 size: 14 residues. Trimming removed 5 bases at V and 8 bases at J, with 15 bases between. DNA for the CDR3: TGTGCCAGCAGTTCTGATGGGGCAGGGGAAAAACTGTTTTTT. Translation: CASSSDGAGEKLFF.

This clone is labeled as hyperexpanded. The chain carries TRBV4-3 and TRBJ2-3, with 8 nucleotides matching TRBD2. V was pared by 1 base and J by 1 base, with 1 base of the junction left unmatched. Germline CDR1 and CDR2: LGHNA and YSLEER. The CDR3 covers 15 residues. CDR3 protein: CASSQVTSGTDTQYF. CDR3 sequence (DNA): TGCGCCAGCAGCCAAGTGACTAGCGGCACAGATACGCAGTATTTT.

J is TRBJ1-5 and V is TRBV27, with 8 bases that match TRBD1. The CDR3 loop spans 16 amino acids. Looked up from germline, CDR1 is MNHEY and CDR2 is SMNVEV (reference sequence). V shed 0 bases and J 2 bases; nucleotides not matched to a gene: 3. In DNA form, the CDR3 reads TGTGCCAGCAGTTTATCTGGGACAGGAGGCAATCAGCCCCAGCATTTT. This sequence encodes CASSLSGTGGNQPQHF.

This chain links TRBV6-2 or TRBV6-3 with TRBJ2-7, with TRBD1 as a possible D gene (5 bases). Between the trimmed V and J ends, which lost 6 bases and 3 bases, there was a span of 15 bases. The germline gives CDR1 MNHEY, CDR2 SVGEGT. The length of the CDR3 is 14 residues. CDR3 protein: CASSQIFRVYEQYF. CDR3 nucleotide sequence: TGTGCCAGCAGCCAAATTTTCAGGGTCTACGAGCAGTACTTC.

J is TRBJ2-3 and V is TRBV7-3; D is unclear. This CDR3 is built from 15 residues. The germline V gene has CDR1 SGHTA and CDR2 FQGTGA. Trimming stripped 5 bases from V and 5 bases from J, with 17 bases between. Here the CDR3 DNA reads TGTGCCAGCAGCCCCTCCCAACCGGCGGTAGATACGCAGTATTTT. This gives the protein CASSPSQPAVDTQYF.

A few counts support this clone. The rearrangement uses TRBV29-1 and TRBJ1-2, with TRBD1 matching 8 bases. The CDR3 extends over 14 amino acids. The V and J ends lost 4 bases and 0 bases, in that order; junction bases with no gene match: 4. Germline V gene sequence: CDR1 SQVTM, CDR2 ANQGSEA. The CDR3 here is CSVGPTGANYGYTF. CDR3 bases: TGCAGCGTTGGACCGACAGGGGCTAACTATGGCTACACCTTC.

The rearrangement links TRBV6-5 to TRBJ2-7; D possibly corresponds to TRBD2 (7 bases). Germline-derived CDR1 and CDR2 are MNHEY and SVGAGI. V dropped 7 bases and J dropped 0 bases, with 10 bases sitting between them. This CDR3 comprises 13 residues. The CDR3 nucleotides read TGTGCCAGCAATGGGGGGGCCTCCTACGAGCAGTACTTC. It specifies CASNGGASYEQYF.

The chain uses TRBV6-4 and TRBJ2-1, with 11 bases fitting TRBD2. Germline loops: CDR1 MRHNA, CDR2 SNTAGT. The V segment lost 4 bases and the J segment 1 base; nucleotides outside the gene matches: 3. The CDR3 is made up of 16 amino acids. CDR3 region: CASSVTSGGSYNEQFF. The CDR3 nucleotides are TGTGCCAGCAGTGTTACTAGCGGGGGATCCTACAATGAGCAGTTCTTC.

This clone has just a few counts. DNA for the CDR3: TGTGCCAGCAGCCCCTGGGACTCCGCCCGGACCCAGTACTTC. The encoded protein is CASSPWDSARTQYF. J is TRBJ2-5 and V is TRBV7-6; a possible D gene is TRBD2 (6 bases). The CDR3 totals 14 residues. Germline values: CDR1 SGHVS, CDR2 FNYEAQ. Trimming stripped 5 bases from V and 7 bases from J, with 17 bases between.

This clone was seen a single time. CDR3 bases: TGCGCCAGCCTGGGGGGGTTCAGCACAGATACGCAGTATTTT. Amino acids: CASLGGFSTDTQYF. This rearrangement joins TRBV10-2 to TRBJ2-3; TRBD2 aligns across 7 bases. The V segment lost 8 bases and the J segment 0 bases; nucleotides outside the gene matches: 5. The CDR3 loop spans 14 amino acids. Germline V gives CDR1 WSHSY, CDR2 SAAADI.

The CDR3 DNA reads as TGTGCCAGCAGCTCCCCCTACAGTAGCACAGATACGCAGTATTTT. It encodes CASSSPYSSTDTQYF. The rearrangement links TRBV5-8 to TRBJ2-3; unclear D gene. The CDR3 length is 15 residues. With 3 bases removed from V and 0 bases from J, the gap between germline ends came to 11 bases. Germline lookup yields CDR1 SGHTS and CDR2 YDEGEE.

The V gene is TRBV9, the J gene TRBJ1-1; D gene ambiguous. Germline CDR1 is SGDLS and CDR2 is YYNGEE. The CDR3 extends over 13 amino acids. The V end was cut by 3 bases, the J end by 0 bases, with 6 bases between. The DNA of the CDR3 is TGTGCCAGCAGCGCTCGTGTGAACACTGAAGCTTTCTTT. It translates to CASSARVNTEAFF.

The rearrangement uses TRBV7-8 and TRBJ2-1; perhaps TRBD2 as D (6 bases). CDR1 and CDR2 from the germline V gene are SGHVS and FQNEAQ. The CDR3 sequence is 14 residues long. V dropped 6 bases and J dropped 8 bases, with 17 bases sitting between them. CDR3 DNA sequence: TGTGCCAGCAGAAGAAGGGACTCCTGGGATGAGCAGTTCTTC. It specifies CASRRRDSWDEQFF.

CDR3 sequence: CASSPRRNTEAFF. DNA for the CDR3: TGTGCCAGCTCACCAAGGAGGAACACTGAAGCTTTCTTT. The J gene is TRBJ1-1, the V gene TRBV18; D unresolved. This CDR3 comprises 13 residues. Germline V gene sequence: CDR1 KGHSH, CDR2 LQKENI. V was cut by 2 bases and J by 1 base, with 5 bases left in between.

This clone has a handful of counts. The rearrangement uses TRBV7-8 and TRBJ2-2; tentative D call: TRBD1 (6 bases). Germline V gene sequence: CDR1 SGHVS, CDR2 FQNEAQ. V dropped 2 bases and J dropped 4 bases, with 11 bases sitting between them. This CDR3 comprises 15 residues. This chain's CDR3 is CASSLSRGTTGELFF. The CDR3 region has the DNA TGTGCCAGCAGCTTATCTAGGGGGACCACCGGGGAGCTGTTTTTT. The complete variable domain, with remaining parts taken from reference TRBV7-8 and TRBJ2-2, reads GAGVSQSPRYKVAKRGQDVALRCDPISGHVSLFWYQQALGQGPEFLTYFQNEAQLDKSGLPSDRFFAERPEGSVSTLKIQRTQQEDSAVYLCASSLSRGTTGELFFGEGSRLTVL.

On this clone: A much larger clone lies one base from this, so it may be a read error. V is TRBV11-2 and J is TRBJ1-1; 7 bases align to TRBD1. V was pared by 3 bases and J by 4 bases, with 5 bases of the junction left unmatched. From germline, CDR1 is SGHAT and CDR2 FQNNGV. The CDR3 extends over 14 amino acids. The DNA of the CDR3 is TGTGCCAGCAGCTTGGGACAGAGGAGCACTGAAGCTTTCTTT. Encoded protein: CASSLGQRSTEAFF.

Turning to this clone: The sample carries other DNA sequences with the same CDR3. The DNA of the CDR3 is TGTGCCAGTCGGGACAGGGGACGTGGGGAGACCCAGTACTTC. This gives the protein CASRDRGRGETQYF. The chain employs TRBV19 and TRBJ2-5; TRBD1 aligns across 10 bases. Losses at the gene ends were 8 bases for V and 5 bases for J; bases not matched to a gene: 8. The germline V gene encodes CDR1 LNHDA and CDR2 SQIVND (reference sequence). The CDR3 sequence is 14 residues long. Drawing the rest from reference TRBV19 and TRBJ2-5, the complete variable domain is DGGITQSPKYLFRKEGQNVTLSCEQNLNHDAMYWYRQDPGQGLRLIYYSQIVNDFQKGDIAEGYSVSREKKESFPLTVTSAQKNPTAFYLCASRDRGRGETQYFGPGTRLLVL.

DNA for the CDR3: TGTGCCAGCAGGGGGGGTTATGGAAACATTCAGTACTTC. Translating gives CASRGGYGNIQYF. The chain employs TRBV6-5 and TRBJ2-4; TRBD2 is a possible D gene (6 bases). Germline V gives CDR1 MNHEY, CDR2 SVGAGI. V shed 6 bases and J shed 6 bases, with 12 bases lying between them. This CDR3 spans 13 amino acids.

The DNA for the CDR3 is TGTGCCAGCAGCTTAGGGGCGGGGGGGAGCACAGATACGCAGTATTTT. This sequence encodes CASSLGAGGSTDTQYF. V is TRBV11-2 and J is TRBJ2-3; TRBD2 matches 9 bases. Trimming took 1 base from V and 0 from J; bases not matched to a gene: 2. This CDR3 comprises 16 residues. Germline V gene sequence: CDR1 SGHAT, CDR2 FQNNGV.

The rearrangement links TRBV3-1 (or the pseudogene TRBV3-2) to TRBJ1-1; weak D call: TRBD1 (6 bases). The germline V gene has CDR1 LGHDT and CDR2 YNNKEL (reference sequence). V lost 0 bases and J lost 4, with 18 bases in between. The CDR3 runs to 17 residues. CDR3 protein: CASSQERGYWLSTEAFF. The CDR3 nucleotides are TGTGCCAGCAGCCAAGAAAGGGGGTACTGGTTGAGCACTGAAGCTTTCTTT.

The CDR3 DNA is TGTGCCAGCAGTTTCACGACTAGCGGGAATGAGCAGTTCTTC. This codes for CASSFTTSGNEQFF. This chain links TRBV7-9 with TRBJ2-1; 10 bases are shared with TRBD2. The germline gives CDR1 SEHNR, CDR2 FQNEAQ (reference sequence). CDR3 length: 14 amino acids. With V trimmed by 6 bases and J by 7 bases, 6 bases remained unmatched.

This clone was seen a handful of times. The gene calls are TRBV27 and TRBJ2-3, with TRBD2 identical over 8 bases. The V and J ends lost 6 bases and 3 bases, in that order; junction bases with no gene match: 11. The CDR3 loop spans 16 amino acids. Germline CDR1 MNHEY, CDR2 SMNVEV (reference sequence). The CDR3 nucleotides read TGTGCCAGCAGGGTAGGGGCGGGGGGTTGGACAGATACGCAGTATTTT. This encodes CASRVGAGGWTDTQYF.

V and J are TRBV4-1 and TRBJ1-2; D gene unclear. CDR3 length equals 13 residues. CDR1 and CDR2 (germline): MGHRA, YSYEKL. Trimming left V 0 bases short and J 4 bases short, with 6 bases between. DNA of the CDR3: TGCGCCAGCAGCCAAGACGGTATCTATGGCTACACCTTC. It yields the protein CASSQDGIYGYTF.

V is TRBV3-1 (or the pseudogene TRBV3-2) and J is TRBJ2-2; D is perhaps TRBD2 (7 bases). This CDR3 contains 17 residues. CDR1 and CDR2 (germline): LGHDT, YNNKEL (reference sequence). V shed 6 bases and J shed 0 bases, with 17 bases lying between them. The CDR3 DNA reads as TGTGCCAGCAGTAGGGAGGCGGGGGCTACGAACACCGGGGAGCTGTTTTTT. It codes for CASSREAGATNTGELFF.

The chain links TRBV12-3 or TRBV12-4 to TRBJ1-2, with D perhaps matching TRBD1 (6 bases). Trimming left V 7 bases short and J 4 bases short, with 13 bases between. The CDR3 sequence is 13 residues long. The CDR3 nucleotides read TGTGCCAGCATGGGAGACAGGTTCTATGGCTACACCTTC. It specifies CASMGDRFYGYTF.

The chain uses TRBV30 and TRBJ1-4; 12 nucleotides line up with TRBD1. Per the germline V gene, CDR1 is GTSNPN and CDR2 is SVGIG (reference sequence). CDR3 length: 16 amino acids. V lost 1 base to trimming and J lost 6 bases; unmatched junction nucleotides: 6. The CDR3 bases are TGTGCCTGGAGTGGGGACAGGGGGCGCCGGGATGAAAAACTGTTTTTT. This encodes CAWSGDRGRRDEKLFF. Using reference TRBV30 and TRBJ1-4 for the parts outside the CDR3, the full variable domain is SQTIHQWPATLVQPVGSPLSLECTVEGTSNPNLYWYRQAAGRGLQLLFYSVGIGQISSEVPQNLSASRPQDRQFILSSKKLLLSDSGFYLCAWSGDRGRRDEKLFFGSGTQLSVL.

This chain connects TRBV6-5 to TRBJ2-2; TRBD2 matches 11 bases. The CDR3 length is 15 residues. V shed 6 bases, J shed 5 bases, and the junction held 5 bases outside the gene matches. CDR1 MNHEY and CDR2 SVGAGI come from the germline V gene. CDR3 nucleotide sequence: TGTGCCAGCAGCCGACTAGCGGGGAGTACCGGGGAGCTGTTTTTT. Translated: CASSRLAGSTGELFF.